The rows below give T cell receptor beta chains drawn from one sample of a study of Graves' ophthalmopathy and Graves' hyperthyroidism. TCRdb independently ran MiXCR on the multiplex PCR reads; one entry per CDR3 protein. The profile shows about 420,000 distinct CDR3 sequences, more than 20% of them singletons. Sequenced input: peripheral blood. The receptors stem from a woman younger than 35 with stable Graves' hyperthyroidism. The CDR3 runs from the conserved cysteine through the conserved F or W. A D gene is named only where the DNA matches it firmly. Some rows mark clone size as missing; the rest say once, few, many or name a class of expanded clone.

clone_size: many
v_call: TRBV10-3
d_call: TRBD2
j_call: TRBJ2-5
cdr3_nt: TGTGCCATAGGGACTAGCGGGGACATCGAGACCCAGTACTTC
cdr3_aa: CAIGTSGDIETQYF

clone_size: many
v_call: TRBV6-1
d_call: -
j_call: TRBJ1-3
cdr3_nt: TGTGCCAGCAGTGGAGGCAGGCTGAACTCTGGAAACACCATATATTTT
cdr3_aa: CASSGGRLNSGNTIYF

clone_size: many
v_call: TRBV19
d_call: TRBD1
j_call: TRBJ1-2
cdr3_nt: TGTGCCAGTAGAAACCTCCGGGACAGGGGGCGGACCTCCTATGGCTACACCTTC
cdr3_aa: CASRNLRDRGRTSYGYTF

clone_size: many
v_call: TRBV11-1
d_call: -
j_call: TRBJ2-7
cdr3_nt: TGTGCCAGCAGCTTCGCGACTTCCTACGAGCAGTACTTC
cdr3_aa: CASSFATSYEQYF

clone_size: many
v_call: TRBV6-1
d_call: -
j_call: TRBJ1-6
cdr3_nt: TGTGCCAGCAGTGACGCCTCGGGGGCGTATAATTCACCCCTCCACTTT
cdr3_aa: CASSDASGAYNSPLHF

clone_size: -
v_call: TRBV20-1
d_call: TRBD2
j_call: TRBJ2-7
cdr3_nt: TGCAGTGCTGATAGCGGGAGGGGGAGCGAGCAGTACTTC
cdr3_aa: CSADSGRGSEQYF

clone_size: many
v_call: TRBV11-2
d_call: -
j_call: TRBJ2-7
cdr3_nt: TGTGCCAGCAGCTTAAGACTAATCTACGAGCAGTACTTC
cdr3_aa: CASSLRLIYEQYF

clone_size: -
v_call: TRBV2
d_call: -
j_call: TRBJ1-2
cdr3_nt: TGTGCCAGCAGTGAAAGTCCAGGCGGCTATGGCTACACCTTC
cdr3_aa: CASSESPGGYGYTF

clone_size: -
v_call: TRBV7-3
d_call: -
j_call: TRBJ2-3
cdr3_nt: TGTGCCAGCAGCAACCAACACACAGATACGCAGTATTTT
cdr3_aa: CASSNQHTDTQYF

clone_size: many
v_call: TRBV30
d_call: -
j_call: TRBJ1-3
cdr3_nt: TGTGCCTGGAGTCCCCACTCTGGAAACACCATATATTTT
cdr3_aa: CAWSPHSGNTIYF

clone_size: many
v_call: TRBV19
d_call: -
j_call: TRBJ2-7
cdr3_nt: TGTGCCAGTAGTTGGTCCCCGGGACGGAGCTCCTACGAGCAGTACTTC
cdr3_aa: CASSWSPGRSSYEQYF

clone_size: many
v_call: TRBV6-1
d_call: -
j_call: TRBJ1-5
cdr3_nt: TGTGCCAGCATGGGTGACAGCGCCTATAGCAATCAGCCCCAGCATTTT
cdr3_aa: CASMGDSAYSNQPQHF

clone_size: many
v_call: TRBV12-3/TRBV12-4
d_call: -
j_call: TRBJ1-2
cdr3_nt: TGTGCCAGCAGAGAATTCAGCGGCTATGGCTACACCTTC
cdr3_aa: CASREFSGYGYTF

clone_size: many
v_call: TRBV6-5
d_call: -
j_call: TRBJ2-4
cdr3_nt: TGTGCCAGCAGTTTCGACTCCGAAAACATTCAGTACTTC
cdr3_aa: CASSFDSENIQYF

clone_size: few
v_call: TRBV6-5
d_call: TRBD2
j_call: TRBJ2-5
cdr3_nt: TGTGCCAGCAGTTACATCCCGGGGGGGCCGGGAGAGACCCAGTACTTC
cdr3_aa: CASSYIPGGPGETQYF

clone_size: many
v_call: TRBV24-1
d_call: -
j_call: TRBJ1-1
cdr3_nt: TGTGCCACCAGGGAACATTTGAACACTGAAGCTTTCTTT
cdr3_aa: CATREHLNTEAFF

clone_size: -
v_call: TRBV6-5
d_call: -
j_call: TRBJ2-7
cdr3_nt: TGTGCCAGCAGTTACCGAGCCGGGACGGCATCCGACGAGCAGTACTTC
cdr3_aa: CASSYRAGTASDEQYF

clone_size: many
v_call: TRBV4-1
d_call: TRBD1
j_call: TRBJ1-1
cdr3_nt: TGCGCCAGCAGCCCACCCCAGGGGGTAATGAACACTGAAGCTTTCTTT
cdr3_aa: CASSPPQGVMNTEAFF

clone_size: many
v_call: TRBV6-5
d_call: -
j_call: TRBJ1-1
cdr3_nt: TGTGCCAGCAGTTACGGGGGGCAGGGTGAAGCTTTCTTT
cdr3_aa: CASSYGGQGEAFF

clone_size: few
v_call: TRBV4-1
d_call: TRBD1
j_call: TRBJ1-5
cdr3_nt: TGCGCCAGCAGCCGATATGGACAGGGGGATCAGCCCCAGCATTTT
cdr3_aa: CASSRYGQGDQPQHF

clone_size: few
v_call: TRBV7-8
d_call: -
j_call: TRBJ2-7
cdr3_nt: TGTGCCAGCAGCGCTACGTCCAGGGTCGACGAGCAGTACTTC
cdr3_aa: CASSATSRVDEQYF

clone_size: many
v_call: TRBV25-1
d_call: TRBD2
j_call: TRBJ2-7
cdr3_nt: TGTGCCGCTGAGACTAGCGGGAGGGAGAGAGACTTCTGGGAGCAGTACTTC
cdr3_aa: CAAETSGRERDFWEQYF

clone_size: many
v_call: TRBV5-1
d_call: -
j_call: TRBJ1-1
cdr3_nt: TGCGCCAGCAGCTTCTGGGGGAACACTGAAGCTTTCTTT
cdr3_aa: CASSFWGNTEAFF

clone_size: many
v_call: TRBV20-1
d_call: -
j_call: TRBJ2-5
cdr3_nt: TGCAGTGCTAGAGATTTAGCGGAGGGAGAGGAGACCCAGTACTTC
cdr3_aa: CSARDLAEGEETQYF

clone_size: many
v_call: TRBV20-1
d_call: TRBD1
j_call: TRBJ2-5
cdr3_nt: TGCAGTGCCTCATTTGACAGGGGCCAGGGGCAAGAGACCCAGTACTTC
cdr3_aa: CSASFDRGQGQETQYF

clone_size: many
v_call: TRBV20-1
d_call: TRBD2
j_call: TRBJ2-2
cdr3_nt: TGCAGTGCTAGAGCGGGACTAGTGATCGGGGAGCTGTTTTTT
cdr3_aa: CSARAGLVIGELFF

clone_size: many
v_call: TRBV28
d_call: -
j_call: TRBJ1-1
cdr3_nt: TGTGCCAGCACAGCGCCGAACACTGAAGCTTTCTTT
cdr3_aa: CASTAPNTEAFF

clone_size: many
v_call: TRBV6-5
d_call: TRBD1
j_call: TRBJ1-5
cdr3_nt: TGTGCCAGCAGTCGGACAGGGGGTCAATATCAGCCCCAGCATTTT
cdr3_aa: CASSRTGGQYQPQHF

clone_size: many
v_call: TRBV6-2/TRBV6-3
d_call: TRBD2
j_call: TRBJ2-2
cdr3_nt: TGTGCCAGCAGTTACTCCGTCGGGCTAGCGGGAGTAGTCGGGGAGCTGTTTTTT
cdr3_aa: CASSYSVGLAGVVGELFF

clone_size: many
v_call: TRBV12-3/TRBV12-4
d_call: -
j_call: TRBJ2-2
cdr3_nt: TGTGCCAGCAGTTTCGCCGGGGAGCTGTTTTTT
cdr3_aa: CASSFAGELFF

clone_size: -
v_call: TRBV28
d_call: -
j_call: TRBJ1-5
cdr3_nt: TGTGCCAGCAGTTTAATAATCCCAGTGGACAATCAGCCCCAGCATTTT
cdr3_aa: CASSLIIPVDNQPQHF

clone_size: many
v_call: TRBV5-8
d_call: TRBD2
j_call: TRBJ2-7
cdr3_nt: TGTGCCAGCAGCTTTGGGGCTAGCGGGAGACTCGAGCAGTACTTC
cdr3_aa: CASSFGASGRLEQYF

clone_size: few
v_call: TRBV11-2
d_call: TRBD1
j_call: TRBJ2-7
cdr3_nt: TGTGCCAGCAGCTTAGATGGGACAGGGGTCAACGAGCAGTACTTC
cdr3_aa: CASSLDGTGVNEQYF

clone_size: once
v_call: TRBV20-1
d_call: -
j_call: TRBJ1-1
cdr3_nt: TGCAGTGCTAGAGATTTTGGCAAAATGAACACTGAAGCTTTCTTT
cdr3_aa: CSARDFGKMNTEAFF

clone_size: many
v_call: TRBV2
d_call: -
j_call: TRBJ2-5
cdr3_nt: TGTGCCAGCAGTGTCGGCGGAGCACAAGAGACCCAGTACTTC
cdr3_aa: CASSVGGAQETQYF